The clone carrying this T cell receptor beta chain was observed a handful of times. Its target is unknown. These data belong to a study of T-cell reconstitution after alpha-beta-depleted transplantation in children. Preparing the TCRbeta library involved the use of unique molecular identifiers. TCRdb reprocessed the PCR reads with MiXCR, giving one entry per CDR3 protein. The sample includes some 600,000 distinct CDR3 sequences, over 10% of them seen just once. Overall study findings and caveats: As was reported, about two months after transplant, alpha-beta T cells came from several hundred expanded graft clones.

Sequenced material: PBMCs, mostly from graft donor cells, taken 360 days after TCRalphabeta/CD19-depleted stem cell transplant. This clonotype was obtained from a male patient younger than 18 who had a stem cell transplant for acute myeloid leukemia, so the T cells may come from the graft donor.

CDR3 in amino acids: CASSVLAGVGSGELFF. The CDR3 DNA is TGTGCCAGCAGTGTACTAGCGGGAGTCGGTAGCGGGGAGCTGTTTTTT. The chain uses TRBV7-3 and TRBJ2-2; TRBD2 matches at 11 bases. The CDR3 totals 16 residues. The germline gives CDR1 SGHTA, CDR2 FQGTGA. Losses at the gene ends were 6 bases for V and 7 bases for J; bases not matched to a gene: 10.